A single sample is the source of the 6 T cell receptor beta chains below, sequenced in a study of T cell responses to AZD1222 COVID-19 vaccine. Libraries were prepared by immunoSEQ multiplex PCR; TCRdb keeps only in-frame clonotypes and omits some of them. Of under 150,000 clones in the sample, roughly 87% were seen once. The source material was peripheral blood, sampled 28 days after the second AZD1222 dose. Receptor source: an adult who received the AZD1222 COVID-19 vaccine.

The rearrangement uses TRBV5-5 and TRBJ1-2; no clear D. The V gene lost 1 base and the J gene lost 4 bases, with 11 bases spanning the gap. This CDR3 is 14 amino acids long. Germline V lookup: CDR1 SGHKS, CDR2 YYEKEE (reference sequence). CDR3 DNA: TGTGCCAGCAGCTTGCCCCTAGGCAGCTATGGCTACACCTTC. Protein: CASSLPLGSYGYTF.

This rearrangement joins TRBV13 to TRBJ2-3; 8 nucleotides align to TRBD1. The CDR3 is made up of 16 amino acids. V trimming: 6 bases; J trimming: 2 bases; junction bases outside the gene matches: 10. Germline loops: CDR1 PRHDT, CDR2 FYEKMQ (reference sequence). The CDR3 DNA reads as TGTGCCAGCAGTCGGACAGGGCAATTAAACACAGATACGCAGTATTTT. This sequence encodes CASSRTGQLNTDTQYF.

The chain couples TRBV7-9 to TRBJ2-1, with 10 bases aligning to TRBD2. Germline lookup yields CDR1 SEHNR and CDR2 FQNEAQ (reference sequence). The CDR3 contains 16 residues. V was pared by 5 bases and J by 2 bases, with 6 bases of the junction left unmatched. In nucleotides, the CDR3 is TGTGCCAGCAGCCTGTTAGCGGGGGGAACCTACAATGAGCAGTTCTTC. It is translated as CASSLLAGGTYNEQFF.

The V and J genes are TRBV23-1 and TRBJ2-2; the D gene could be TRBD1 or TRBD2 (5 bases each). TRBV23-1 is an ORF, and what it does is uncertain. V lost 6 bases to trimming and J lost 6 bases, with 11 bases between them. CDR3 length: 13 amino acids. The DNA for the CDR3 is TGCGCCAGCAGACTCCTGGGGGCCGGGGAGCTGTTTTTT. As protein: CASRLLGAGELFF.

Remarks on this clone: Other DNA sequences within the sample encode an identical CDR3. In nucleotides, the CDR3 is TGTGCCAGCAGCTTAGCGGGATCGGGAAACACCATATATTTT. It is translated as CASSLAGSGNTIYF. The V gene is TRBV7-9, the J gene TRBJ1-3; D remains unclear. The CDR3 has 14 residues. The V gene's germline CDR1 is SEHNR and CDR2 FQNEAQ (reference sequence). Deletions cut 0 bases from V and 4 bases from J, with 7 bases between.

To note about this clone: One end of the junction varies from germline; a read error may be responsible. The chain links TRBV18 to TRBJ2-2; 8 bases fit TRBD1. The CDR3 spans 14 residues. Germline-derived CDR1 and CDR2 are KGHSH and LQKENI. CDR3 in amino acids: CASTPTGVTGELFF. CDR3 DNA: TGTGCCAGCACACCGACAGGGGTCACCGGGGAGCTGTTTTTT.